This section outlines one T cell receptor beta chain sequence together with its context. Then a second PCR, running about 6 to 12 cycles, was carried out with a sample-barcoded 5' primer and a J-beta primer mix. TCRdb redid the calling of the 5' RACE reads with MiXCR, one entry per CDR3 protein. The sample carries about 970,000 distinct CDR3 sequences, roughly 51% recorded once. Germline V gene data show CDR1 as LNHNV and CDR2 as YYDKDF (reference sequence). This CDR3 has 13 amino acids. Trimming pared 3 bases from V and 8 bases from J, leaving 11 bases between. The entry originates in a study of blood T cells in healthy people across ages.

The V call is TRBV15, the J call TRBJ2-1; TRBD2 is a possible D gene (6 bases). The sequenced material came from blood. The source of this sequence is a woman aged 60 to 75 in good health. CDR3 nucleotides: TGTGCCACCAGCAGCCTCTCTAGCGATGAGCAGTTCTTC. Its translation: CATSSLSSDEQFF.